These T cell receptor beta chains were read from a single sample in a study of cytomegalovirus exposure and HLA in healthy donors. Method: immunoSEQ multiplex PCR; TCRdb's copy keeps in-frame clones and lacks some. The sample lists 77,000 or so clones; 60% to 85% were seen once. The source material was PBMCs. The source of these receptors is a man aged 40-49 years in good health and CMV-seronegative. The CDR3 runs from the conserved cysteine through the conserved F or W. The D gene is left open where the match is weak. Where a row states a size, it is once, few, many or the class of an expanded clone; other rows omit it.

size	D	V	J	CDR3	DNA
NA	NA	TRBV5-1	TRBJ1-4	CASSLEPGGFEKLFF	TGCGCCAGCAGCTTGGAGCCAGGAGGTTTCGAAAAACTGTTTTTT
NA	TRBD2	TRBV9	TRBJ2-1	CASSVGTSVNEQFF	TGTGCCAGCAGCGTAGGTACTAGCGTTAATGAGCAGTTCTTC
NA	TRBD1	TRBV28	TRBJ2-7	CASRSGQISYEQYF	TGTGCCAGCAGGTCGGGACAGATCTCCTACGAGCAGTACTTC
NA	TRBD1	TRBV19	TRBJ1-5	CASNRGQQPQHF	TGTGCCAGTAACAGGGGCCAGCAGCCCCAGCATTTT
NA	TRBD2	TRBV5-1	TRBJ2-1	CASSHLLAAVSYNEQFF	TGCGCCAGCAGCCACCTACTAGCGGCCGTCTCCTACAATGAGCAGTTCTTC
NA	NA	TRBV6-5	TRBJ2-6	CASRPGEAGANVLTF	TGTGCCAGCAGGCCGGGGGAGGCTGGGGCCAACGTCCTGACTTTC
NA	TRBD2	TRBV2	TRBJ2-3	CASSERTSAYTDTQYF	TGTGCCAGCAGTGAAAGGACTAGCGCGTACACAGATACGCAGTATTTT
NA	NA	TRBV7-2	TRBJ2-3	CASSLGLDPDTQYF	TGTGCCAGCAGCTTAGGGCTAGATCCAGATACGCAGTATTTT
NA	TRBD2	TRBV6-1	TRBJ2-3	CASTGLVTDTQYF	TGTGCCAGCACCGGACTAGTCACAGATACGCAGTATTTT
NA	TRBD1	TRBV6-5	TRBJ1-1	CASSSRRTGRTEAFF	TGTGCCAGCAGTTCTCGGAGGACAGGGCGGACTGAAGCTTTCTTT
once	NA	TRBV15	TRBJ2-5	CATSRDVRREETQYF	TGTGCCACCAGCAGAGATGTACGGCGGGAAGAGACCCAGTACTTC
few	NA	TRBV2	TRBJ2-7	CASREDGTYEQYF	TGTGCCAGCAGGGAGGACGGGACCTACGAGCAGTACTTC
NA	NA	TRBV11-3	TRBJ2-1	CASSLAVLGGSNEQFF	TGTGCCAGCAGCTTAGCGGTCCTTGGGGGCAGCAATGAGCAGTTCTTC
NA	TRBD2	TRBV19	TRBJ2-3	CATHSGRITDTQYF	TGTGCCACCCATAGCGGGAGGATCACAGATACGCAGTATTTT
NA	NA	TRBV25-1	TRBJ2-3	CASSDPAVTDTQYF	TGTGCCAGCAGTGACCCCGCGGTCACAGATACGCAGTATTTT
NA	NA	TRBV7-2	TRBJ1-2	CASSFDFGYGYTF	TGTGCCAGCAGCTTTGATTTCGGCTATGGCTACACCTTC
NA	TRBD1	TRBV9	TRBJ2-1	CASSVAPSRGRINEQFF	TGTGCCAGCAGCGTAGCGCCGAGCAGGGGGCGTATCAATGAGCAGTTCTTC
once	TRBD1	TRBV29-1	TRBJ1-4	CSVGYRGNEKLFF	TGCAGCGTTGGGTACAGGGGGAATGAAAAACTGTTTTTT
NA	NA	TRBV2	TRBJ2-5	CASSRGRIGETQYF	TGTGCCAGCAGTAGAGGCCGGATAGGCGAGACCCAGTACTTC
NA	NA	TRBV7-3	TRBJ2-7	CASSSEQGREQYF	TGTGCCAGCAGCTCGGAACAGGGGAGGGAGCAGTACTTC
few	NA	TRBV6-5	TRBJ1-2	CASSYDRKQYGYTF	TGTGCCAGCAGTTACGACAGAAAACAATATGGCTACACCTTC
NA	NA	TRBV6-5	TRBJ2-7	CASSYKGGTGYEQYF	TGTGCCAGCAGTTACAAAGGGGGTACCGGCTACGAGCAGTACTTC
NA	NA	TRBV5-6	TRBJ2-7	CASSLANSYEQYF	TGTGCCAGCAGCTTGGCCAACTCCTACGAGCAGTACTTC
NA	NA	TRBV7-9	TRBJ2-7	CSSSLRQSSYEQYF	TGTTCCAGCAGCCTTCGACAGAGCTCCTACGAGCAGTACTTC
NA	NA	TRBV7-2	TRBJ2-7	CASSPGIGPYEQYF	TGTGCCAGCAGCCCGGGGATAGGTCCCTACGAGCAGTACTTC
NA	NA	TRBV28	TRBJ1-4	CASSLRNGGTYF	TGTGCCAGCAGTTTAAGAAACGGAGGGACCTATTTT
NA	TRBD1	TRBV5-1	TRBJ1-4	CASSLAWDRGNEKLFF	TGCGCCAGCAGCTTGGCTTGGGACAGGGGGAATGAAAAACTGTTTTTT
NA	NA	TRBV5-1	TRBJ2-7	CASSLAGSRYEQYF	TGCGCCAGCAGCTTGGCCGGTAGCCGCTACGAGCAGTACTTC
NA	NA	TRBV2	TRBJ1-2	CASSEALSGENGYTF	TGTGCCAGCAGTGAAGCGCTTTCGGGGGAGAATGGCTACACCTTC
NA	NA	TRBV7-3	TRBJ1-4	CASSPRMWSGGKLFF	TGTGCCAGCAGCCCTCGGATGTGGTCCGGGGGGAAACTGTTTTTT
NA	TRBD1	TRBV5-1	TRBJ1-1	CASSFDRTGGRSEAFF	TGCGCCAGCAGCTTCGACCGTACAGGGGGCCGATCTGAAGCTTTCTTT
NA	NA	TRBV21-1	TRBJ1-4	CASSASRGPGGEKLFF	TGTGCCAGCAGCGCAAGCAGGGGCCCGGGGGGGGAAAAACTGTTTTTT
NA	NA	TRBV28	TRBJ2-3	CASTGWTTPSTDTQYF	TGTGCCAGCACCGGTTGGACTACCCCCTCAACAGATACGCAGTATTTT
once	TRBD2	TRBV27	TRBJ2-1	CASRVGTSGYNEQFF	TGTGCCAGCAGAGTGGGGACTAGCGGATACAATGAGCAGTTCTTC
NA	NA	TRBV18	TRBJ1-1	CASSPNPGAGPEAFF	TGTGCCAGCTCACCTAACCCTGGGGCAGGGCCTGAAGCTTTCTTT
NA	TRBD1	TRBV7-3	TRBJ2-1	CASSIDRASYNEQFF	TGTGCCAGCAGCATAGACAGGGCCTCCTACAATGAGCAGTTCTTC
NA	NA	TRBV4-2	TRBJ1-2	CASSQDQQGRLHYGYTF	TGTGCCAGCAGCCAAGATCAACAGGGAAGACTCCACTATGGCTACACCTTC
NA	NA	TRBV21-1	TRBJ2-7	CASSLLLDKASYEQYF	TGTGCCAGCAGCCTCCTGCTGGACAAGGCAAGCTACGAGCAGTACTTC
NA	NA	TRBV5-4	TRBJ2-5	CASRDRVAETQYF	TGTGCCAGCAGGGATCGGGTGGCAGAGACCCAGTACTTC
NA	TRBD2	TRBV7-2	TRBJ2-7	CASSSSSGRLTYEQYF	TGTGCCAGCAGCTCATCTAGCGGACGGCTAACCTACGAGCAGTACTTC